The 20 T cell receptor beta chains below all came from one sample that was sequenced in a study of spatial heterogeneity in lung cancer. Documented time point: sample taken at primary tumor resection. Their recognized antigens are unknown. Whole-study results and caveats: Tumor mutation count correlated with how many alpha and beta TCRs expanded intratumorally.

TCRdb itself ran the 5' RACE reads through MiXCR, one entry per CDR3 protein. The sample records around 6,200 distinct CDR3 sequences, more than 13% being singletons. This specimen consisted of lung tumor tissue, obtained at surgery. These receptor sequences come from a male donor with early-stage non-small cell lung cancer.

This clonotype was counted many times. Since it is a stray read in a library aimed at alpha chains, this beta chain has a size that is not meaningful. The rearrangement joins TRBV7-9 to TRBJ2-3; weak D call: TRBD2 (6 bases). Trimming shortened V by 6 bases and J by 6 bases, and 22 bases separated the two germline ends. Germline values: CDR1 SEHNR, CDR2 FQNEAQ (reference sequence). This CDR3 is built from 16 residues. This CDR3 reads CASSRIIAVRPDTQYF. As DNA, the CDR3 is TGTGCCAGCAGTCGCATCATAGCGGTTCGTCCGGATACGCAGTATTTT. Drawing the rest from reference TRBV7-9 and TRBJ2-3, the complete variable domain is DTGVSQNPRHKITKRGQNVTFRCDPISEHNRLYWYRQTLGQGPEFLTYFQNEAQLEKSRLLSDRFSAERPKGSFSTLEIQRTEQGDSAMYLCASSRIIAVRPDTQYFGPGTRLTVL.

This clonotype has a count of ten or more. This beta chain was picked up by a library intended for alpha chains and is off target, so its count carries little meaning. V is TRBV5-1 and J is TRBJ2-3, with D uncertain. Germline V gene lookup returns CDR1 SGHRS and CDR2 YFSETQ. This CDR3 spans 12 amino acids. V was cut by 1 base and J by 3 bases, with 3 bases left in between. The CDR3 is CASSLTTDTQYF. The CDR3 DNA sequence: TGCGCCAGCAGCTTGACGACAGATACGCAGTATTTT. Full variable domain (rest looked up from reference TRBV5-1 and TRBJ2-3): KAGVTQTPRYLIKTRGQQVTLSCSPISGHRSVSWYQQTPGQGLQFLFEYFSETQRNKGNFPGRFSGRQFSNSRSEMNVSTLELGDSALYLCASSLTTDTQYFGPGTRLTVL.

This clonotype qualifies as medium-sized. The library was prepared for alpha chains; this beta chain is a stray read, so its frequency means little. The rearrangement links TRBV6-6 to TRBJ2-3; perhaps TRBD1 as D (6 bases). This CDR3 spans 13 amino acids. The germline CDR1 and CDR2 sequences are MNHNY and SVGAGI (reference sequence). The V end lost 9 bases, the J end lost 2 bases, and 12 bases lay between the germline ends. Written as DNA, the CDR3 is TGTGCCAGTAACAGGGTCTACACAGATACGCAGTATTTT. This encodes CASNRVYTDTQYF.

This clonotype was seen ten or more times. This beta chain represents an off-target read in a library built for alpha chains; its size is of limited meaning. CDR3 in amino acids: CASSGGDYGYTF. The CDR3 bases are TGCGCCAGCAGTGGAGGGGACTATGGCTACACCTTC. The chain is built from TRBV5-1 and TRBJ1-2; D is possibly TRBD1 (5 bases). The CDR3 length is 12 residues. Germline CDR1 is SGHRS and CDR2 is YFSETQ. V lost 5 bases, J lost 3 bases, and 8 bases lay in between.

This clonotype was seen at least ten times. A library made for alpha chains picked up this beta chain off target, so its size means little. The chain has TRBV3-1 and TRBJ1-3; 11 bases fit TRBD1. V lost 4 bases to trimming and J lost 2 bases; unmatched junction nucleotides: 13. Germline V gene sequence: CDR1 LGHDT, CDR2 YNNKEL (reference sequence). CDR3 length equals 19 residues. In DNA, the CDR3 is TGTGCCAGCAGCCGGTGGACAGGGGGCGTTGGATTCGCTGGAAACACCATATATTTT. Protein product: CASSRWTGGVGFAGNTIYF.

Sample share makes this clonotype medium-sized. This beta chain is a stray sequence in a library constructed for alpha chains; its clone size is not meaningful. DNA for the CDR3: TGCGCCAGCAGCCAGGTCACAGATACGCAGTATTTT. Translation gives CASSQVTDTQYF. The chain links TRBV4-1 to TRBJ2-3; D is unresolved. Germline V gene sequence: CDR1 MGHRA, CDR2 YSYEKL. The CDR3 has 12 amino acids. With 3 bases removed from V and 2 bases from J, the gap between germline ends came to 3 bases.

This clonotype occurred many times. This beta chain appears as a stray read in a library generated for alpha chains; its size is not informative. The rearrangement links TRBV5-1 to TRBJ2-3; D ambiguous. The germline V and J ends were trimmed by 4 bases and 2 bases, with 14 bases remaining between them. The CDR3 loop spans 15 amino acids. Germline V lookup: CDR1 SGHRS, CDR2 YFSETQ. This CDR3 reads CASSDTGTYTDTQYF. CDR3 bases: TGCGCCAGCAGCGATACCGGCACCTACACAGATACGCAGTATTTT.

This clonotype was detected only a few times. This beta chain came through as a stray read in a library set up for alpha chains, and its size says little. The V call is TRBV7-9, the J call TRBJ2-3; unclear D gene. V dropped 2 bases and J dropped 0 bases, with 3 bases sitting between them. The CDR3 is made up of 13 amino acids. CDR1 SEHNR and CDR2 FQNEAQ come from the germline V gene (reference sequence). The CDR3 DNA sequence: TGTGCCAGCAGCTTACTGAGCACAGATACGCAGTATTTT. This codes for CASSLLSTDTQYF.

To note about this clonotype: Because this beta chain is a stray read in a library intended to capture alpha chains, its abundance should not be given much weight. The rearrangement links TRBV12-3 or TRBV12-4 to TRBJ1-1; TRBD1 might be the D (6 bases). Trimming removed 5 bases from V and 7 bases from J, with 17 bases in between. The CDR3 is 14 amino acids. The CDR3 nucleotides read TGTGCCAGCAGTCCTCGGGGGGGCTTGGGTGAAGCTTTCTTT. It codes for CASSPRGGLGEAFF.

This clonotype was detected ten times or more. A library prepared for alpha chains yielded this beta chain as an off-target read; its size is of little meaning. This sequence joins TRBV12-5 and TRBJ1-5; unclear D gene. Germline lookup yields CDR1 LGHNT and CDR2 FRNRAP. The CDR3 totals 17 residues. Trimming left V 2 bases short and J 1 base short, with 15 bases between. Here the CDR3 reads CASGLLIGGGSNQPQHF. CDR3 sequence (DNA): TGTGCTAGTGGTTTGCTAATAGGAGGCGGGAGCAATCAGCCCCAGCATTTT.

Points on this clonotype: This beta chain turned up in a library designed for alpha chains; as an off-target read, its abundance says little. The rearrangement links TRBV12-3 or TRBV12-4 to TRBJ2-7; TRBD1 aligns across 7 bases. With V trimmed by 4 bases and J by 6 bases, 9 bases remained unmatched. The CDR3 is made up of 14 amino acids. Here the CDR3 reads CASSYRDSRAEQYF. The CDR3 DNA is TGTGCCAGCAGTTACCGGGACAGTCGCGCCGAGCAGTACTTC.

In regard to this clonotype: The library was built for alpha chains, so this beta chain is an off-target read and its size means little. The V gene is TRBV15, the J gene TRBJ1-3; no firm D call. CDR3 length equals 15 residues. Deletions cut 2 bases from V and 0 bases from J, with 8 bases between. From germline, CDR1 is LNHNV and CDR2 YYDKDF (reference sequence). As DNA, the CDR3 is TGTGCCACCAGCAGAAGTGGGGTCTCTGGAAACACCATATATTTT. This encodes CATSRSGVSGNTIYF.

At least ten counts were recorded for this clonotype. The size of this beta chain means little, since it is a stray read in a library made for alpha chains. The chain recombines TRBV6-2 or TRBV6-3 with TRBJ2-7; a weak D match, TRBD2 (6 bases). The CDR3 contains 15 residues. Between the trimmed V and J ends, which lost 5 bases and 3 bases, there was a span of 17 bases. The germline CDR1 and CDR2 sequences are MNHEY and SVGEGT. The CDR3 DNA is TGTGCCAGCAGTCCAGAAGGGGAGGTGGGCTACGAGCAGTACTTC. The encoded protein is CASSPEGEVGYEQYF.

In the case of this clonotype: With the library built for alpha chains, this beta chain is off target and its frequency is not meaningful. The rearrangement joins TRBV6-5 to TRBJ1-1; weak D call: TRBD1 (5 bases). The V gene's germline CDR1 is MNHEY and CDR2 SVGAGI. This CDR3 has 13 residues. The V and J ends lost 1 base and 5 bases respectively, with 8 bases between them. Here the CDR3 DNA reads TGTGCCAGCAGTTACTTCGGGGGGACTGAAGCTTTCTTT. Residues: CASSYFGGTEAFF.

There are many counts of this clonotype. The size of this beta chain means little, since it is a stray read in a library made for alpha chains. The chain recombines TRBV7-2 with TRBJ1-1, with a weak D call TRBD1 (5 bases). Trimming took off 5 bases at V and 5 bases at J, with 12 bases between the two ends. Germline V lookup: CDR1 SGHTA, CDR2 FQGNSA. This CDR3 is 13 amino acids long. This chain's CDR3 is CASSPRAQTEAFF. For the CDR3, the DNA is TGTGCCAGCAGCCCCAGGGCCCAAACTGAAGCTTTCTTT. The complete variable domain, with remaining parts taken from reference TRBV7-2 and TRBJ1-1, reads GAGVSQSPSNKVTEKGKDVELRCDPISGHTALYWYRQSLGQGLEFLIYFQGNSAPDKSGLPSDRFSAERTGGSVSTLTIQRTQQEDSAVYLCASSPRAQTEAFFGQGTRLTVV.

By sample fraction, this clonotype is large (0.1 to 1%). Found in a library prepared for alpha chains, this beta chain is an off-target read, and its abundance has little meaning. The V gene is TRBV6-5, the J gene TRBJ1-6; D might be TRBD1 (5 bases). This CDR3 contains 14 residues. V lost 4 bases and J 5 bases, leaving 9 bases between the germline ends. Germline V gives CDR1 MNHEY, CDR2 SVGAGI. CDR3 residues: CASSWDPNNSPLHF. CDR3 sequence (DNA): TGTGCCAGCAGTTGGGACCCTAATAATTCACCCCTCCACTTT.

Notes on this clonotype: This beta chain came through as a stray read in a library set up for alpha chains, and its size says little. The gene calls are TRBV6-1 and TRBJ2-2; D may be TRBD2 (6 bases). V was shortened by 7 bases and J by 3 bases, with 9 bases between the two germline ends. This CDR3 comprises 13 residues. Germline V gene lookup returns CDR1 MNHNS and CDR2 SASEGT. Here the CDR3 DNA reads TGTGCCAGCAACGGGGGATACACCGGGGAGCTGTTTTTT. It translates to CASNGGYTGELFF.

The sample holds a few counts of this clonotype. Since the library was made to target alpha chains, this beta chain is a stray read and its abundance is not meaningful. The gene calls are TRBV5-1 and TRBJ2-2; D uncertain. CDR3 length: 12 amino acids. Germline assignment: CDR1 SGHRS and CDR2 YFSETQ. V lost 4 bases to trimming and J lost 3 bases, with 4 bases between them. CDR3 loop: CASSPDTGELFF. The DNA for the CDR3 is TGCGCCAGCAGCCCTGACACCGGGGAGCTGTTTTTT.

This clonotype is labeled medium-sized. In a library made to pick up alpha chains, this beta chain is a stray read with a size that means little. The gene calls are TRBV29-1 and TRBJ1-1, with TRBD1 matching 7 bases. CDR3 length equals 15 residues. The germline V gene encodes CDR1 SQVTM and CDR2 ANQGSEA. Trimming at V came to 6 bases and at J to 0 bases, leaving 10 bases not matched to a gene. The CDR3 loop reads CSVRPGQHMNTEAFF. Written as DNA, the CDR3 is TGCAGCGTCCGACCGGGACAGCATATGAACACTGAAGCTTTCTTT.

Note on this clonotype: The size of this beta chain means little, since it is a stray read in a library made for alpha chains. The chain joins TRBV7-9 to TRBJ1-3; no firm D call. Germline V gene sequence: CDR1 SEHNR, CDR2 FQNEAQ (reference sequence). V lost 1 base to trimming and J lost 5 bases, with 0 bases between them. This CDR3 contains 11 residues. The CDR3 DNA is TGTGCCAGCAGCTTAGGAAACACCATATATTTT. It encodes CASSLGNTIYF.